This T cell receptor (beta chain) derives from a study of memory CD4+ T cells and cytomegalovirus serostatus. The wider study: This sample comes from healthy Belgian adults, several CMV seropositive, 20 to 25 seronegative. Study-level findings and limits: CD4+ memory repertoires contained about 40% of the 164 reported CMV TCRbeta sequences.

Comments on this clone: The antigen remains unidentified.

Single viable CD3+CD4+CD8-CD45RO+ cells were sorted as the memory CD4+ T cells. Measured with immunoSEQ multiplex PCR; TCRdb has only the in-frame clones, and not every one. This table has 55,000 to 65,000 clones, approximately 81% appearing once. The specimen sequenced was memory CD4+ T cells from blood. This receptor was obtained from an adult in good health and CMV-seronegative. Some clones in this sample may be carry-over from other donors' samples.

CDR3 residues: CASRQTGTGEYGYTF. For the CDR3, the DNA is TGTGCCAGCAGACAAACCGGGACAGGGGAATATGGCTACACCTTC. The genes are TRBV7-2 and TRBJ1-2, with 10 bases lining up with TRBD1. The ends lost 6 bases at V and 5 bases at J; junction bases unmatched: 9. From germline, CDR1 is SGHTA and CDR2 FQGNSA. This CDR3 spans 15 amino acids. Filled out from reference TRBV7-2 and TRBJ1-2, the complete variable domain reads GAGVSQSPSNKVTEKGKDVELRCDPISGHTALYWYRQSLGQGLEFLIYFQGNSAPDKSGLPSDRFSAERTGGSVSTLTIQRTQQEDSAVYLCASRQTGTGEYGYTFGSGTRLTVV.